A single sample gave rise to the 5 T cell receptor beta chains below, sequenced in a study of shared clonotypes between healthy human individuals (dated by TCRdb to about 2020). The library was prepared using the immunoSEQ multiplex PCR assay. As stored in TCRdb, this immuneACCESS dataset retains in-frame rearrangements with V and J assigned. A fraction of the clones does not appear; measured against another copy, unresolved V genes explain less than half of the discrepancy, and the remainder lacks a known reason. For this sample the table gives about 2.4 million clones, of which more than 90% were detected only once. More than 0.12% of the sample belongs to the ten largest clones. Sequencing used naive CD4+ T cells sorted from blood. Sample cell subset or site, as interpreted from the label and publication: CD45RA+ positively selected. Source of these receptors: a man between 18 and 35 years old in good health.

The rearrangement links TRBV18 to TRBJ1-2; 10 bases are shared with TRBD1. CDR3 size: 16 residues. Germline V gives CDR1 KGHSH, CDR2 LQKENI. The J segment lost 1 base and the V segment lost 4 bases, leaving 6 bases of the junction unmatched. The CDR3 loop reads CASSLLGTGDNYGYTF. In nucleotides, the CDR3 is TGTGCCAGCTCACTTCTTGGGACAGGGGATAACTATGGCTACACCTTC.

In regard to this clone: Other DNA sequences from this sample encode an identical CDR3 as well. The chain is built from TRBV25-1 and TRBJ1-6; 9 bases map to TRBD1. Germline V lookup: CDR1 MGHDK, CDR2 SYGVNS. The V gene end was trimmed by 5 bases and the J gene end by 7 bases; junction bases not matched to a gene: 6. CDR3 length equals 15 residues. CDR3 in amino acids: CASSPDRGYNSPLHF. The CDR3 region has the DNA TGTGCCAGCAGTCCCGACAGGGGGTACAATTCACCCCTCCACTTT.

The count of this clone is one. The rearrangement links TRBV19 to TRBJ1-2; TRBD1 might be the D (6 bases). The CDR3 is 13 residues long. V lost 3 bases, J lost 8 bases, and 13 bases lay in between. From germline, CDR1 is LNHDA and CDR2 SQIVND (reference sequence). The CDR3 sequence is CASSIGQGSGYTF. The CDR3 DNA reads TGTGCCAGTAGTATCGGGCAGGGGTCCGGCTACACCTTC.

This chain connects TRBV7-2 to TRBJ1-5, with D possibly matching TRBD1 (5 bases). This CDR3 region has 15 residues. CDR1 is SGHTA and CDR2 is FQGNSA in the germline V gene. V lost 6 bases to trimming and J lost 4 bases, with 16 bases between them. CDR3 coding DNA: TGTGCCAGCAGTGTAGTCGGGGCCTCAAATCAGCCCCAGCATTTT. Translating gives CASSVVGASNQPQHF.

The CDR3 DNA reads TGTGCCAGCAGTTTGGAAGGGGCCAATTCACCCCTCCACTTT. It is translated as CASSLEGANSPLHF. The genes are TRBV6-1 and TRBJ1-6, with D possibly being TRBD1 (5 bases). V gave up 5 bases and J gave up 7 bases, with 12 bases separating them. Germline V gene lookup returns CDR1 MNHNS and CDR2 SASEGT. This CDR3 comprises 14 residues.